This record concerns one T cell receptor (beta chain) sequence. Looked up from germline, CDR1 is MDHEN and CDR2 is SYDVKM. V was cut by 4 bases and J by 1 base, with 3 bases left in between. CDR3 length: 12 residues. This entry is derived from a study of blood T cell repertoires in COVID-19. Original processing methods: Nucleated cell number was recorded as an estimate derived from reference gene primer amplification. TCRdb's copy holds only in-frame clones and misses some; the assay was immunoSEQ multiplex PCR. D and trimming come from the DNA, and the V and J calls and clone size come from that table. This sample has fewer than 30,000 clones, with more than 60% found just once.

Material for sequencing was peripheral blood. This TCR was recovered from a woman aged 70-85 years with active or convalescent COVID-19. The chain is built from TRBV28 and TRBJ2-3; D uncertain. For the CDR3, the DNA is TGTGCCAGCAGTTCCGGCACAGATACGCAGTATTTT. Translation gives CASSSGTDTQYF.